A selection of T cell receptor beta chains follows, all from one sample in a study of cytomegalovirus exposure and HLA in healthy donors. The data were produced by immunoSEQ multiplex PCR, yet TCRdb's version contains in-frame clones alone and is incomplete. The listing records 70,000 or so clones. The source material was PBMCs. These receptor sequences come from a boy between 10 and 17 years old in good health and CMV-seronegative. Each CDR3 is given with its conserved first and last residue. The order of the fields is CDR3 protein, CDR3 DNA, J gene, D gene, V gene. D genes are given only for firm matches.

CDR3: CARGVAGATDTQYF
DNA: TGTGCCCGCGGGGTAGCGGGGGCCACAGATACGCAGTATTTT
J: TRBJ2-3
D: TRBD2
V: TRBV30

CDR3: CAWRATGLGDYGYTF
DNA: TGTGCCTGGAGGGCGACAGGGCTGGGTGACTATGGCTACACCTTC
J: TRBJ1-2
D: TRBD1
V: TRBV30

CDR3: CASSEWGGIPYEQYF
DNA: TGTGCCAGCAGTGAATGGGGAGGGATCCCCTACGAGCAGTACTTC
J: TRBJ2-7
D: TRBD2
V: TRBV6-1

CDR3: CASSLPISGSTDTQYF
DNA: TGTGCCAGCAGCTTGCCCATTAGCGGGAGCACAGATACGCAGTATTTT
J: TRBJ2-3
D: TRBD2
V: TRBV5-4

CDR3: CASSQGGGRDGTGELFF
DNA: TGCGCCAGCAGCCAAGGAGGAGGGAGGGACGGCACCGGGGAGCTGTTTTTT
J: TRBJ2-2
D: TRBD2
V: TRBV4-1

CDR3: CASSVAAGNTEAFF
DNA: TGTGCCAGCAGCGTAGCGGCGGGGAACACTGAAGCTTTCTTT
J: TRBJ1-1
D: NA
V: TRBV9

CDR3: CASSRVAGVSYEQYF
DNA: TGTGCCAGCAGTCGAGTGGCGGGGGTCTCCTACGAGCAGTACTTC
J: TRBJ2-7
D: TRBD2
V: TRBV6-5

CDR3: CASSPGGEYTQYF
DNA: TGTGCCAGCAGTCCGGGGGGGGAATATACGCAGTATTTT
J: TRBJ2-3
D: TRBD2
V: TRBV7-2

CDR3: CAWRADSSPVYEQYF
DNA: TGTGCCTGGAGGGCGGACAGCTCTCCTGTGTACGAGCAGTACTTC
J: TRBJ2-7
D: NA
V: TRBV30

CDR3: CSVPGSYTEDFF
DNA: TGCAGCGTTCCCGGGTCTTACACTGAAGATTTCTTT
J: TRBJ1-1
D: NA
V: TRBV29-1

CDR3: CAWEEQGSVYGYTF
DNA: TGTGCCTGGGAGGAACAGGGATCCGTCTATGGCTACACCTTC
J: TRBJ1-2
D: NA
V: TRBV30

CDR3: CASREGQASTDTQYF
DNA: TGTGCCAGCAGGGAGGGACAGGCAAGCACAGATACGCAGTATTTT
J: TRBJ2-3
D: TRBD1
V: TRBV2

CDR3: CSVGSANYGYTF
DNA: TGCAGCGTTGGATCAGCTAACTATGGCTACACCTTC
J: TRBJ1-2
D: NA
V: TRBV29-1

CDR3: CSAPSRETQYF
DNA: TGCAGTGCCCCTAGCAGGGAGACCCAGTACTTC
J: TRBJ2-5
D: NA
V: TRBV20-1

CDR3: CASSSPGGAGYGYTF
DNA: TGTGCCAGCAGCTCGCCAGGGGGCGCGGGCTATGGCTACACCTTC
J: TRBJ1-2
D: TRBD1
V: TRBV9

CDR3: CASSPTRPGLAGNEQFF
DNA: TGTGCCAGCAGTCCCACCCGGCCTGGACTAGCGGGCAATGAGCAGTTCTTC
J: TRBJ2-1
D: TRBD2
V: TRBV2

CDR3: CASSEQGITDTQYF
DNA: TGTGCCAGCAGTGAACAGGGTATTACAGATACGCAGTATTTT
J: TRBJ2-3
D: NA
V: TRBV2

CDR3: CASSVARTGDRNEQFF
DNA: TGTGCCAGCAGCGTAGCTAGGACAGGGGATAGGAATGAGCAGTTCTTC
J: TRBJ2-1
D: TRBD1
V: TRBV9

CDR3: CAWSTSASGNTIYF
DNA: TGTGCCTGGAGTACCTCCGCGTCTGGAAACACCATATATTTT
J: TRBJ1-3
D: NA
V: TRBV30

CDR3: CAWSGQGHSPLHF
DNA: TGTGCCTGGAGTGGACAGGGCCATTCACCCCTCCACTTT
J: TRBJ1-6
D: TRBD1
V: TRBV30

CDR3: CAWRGQGDTGELFF
DNA: TGTGCCTGGAGGGGACAGGGGGACACCGGGGAGCTGTTTTTT
J: TRBJ2-2
D: TRBD1
V: TRBV30

CDR3: CASSLRTGTGSTDTQYF
DNA: TGCGCCAGCAGCTTGAGGACCGGGACAGGGTCCACAGATACGCAGTATTTT
J: TRBJ2-3
D: TRBD1
V: TRBV5-1

CDR3: CASSARGGHYGYTF
DNA: TGTGCCAGCAGTGCCCGGGGGGGGCACTATGGCTACACCTTC
J: TRBJ1-2
D: NA
V: TRBV2

CDR3: CASSGDRVYEQYF
DNA: TGTGCCAGCAGCGGGGACAGGGTCTACGAGCAGTACTTC
J: TRBJ2-7
D: TRBD1
V: TRBV11-2

CDR3: CASSRTGQNTEAFF
DNA: TGTGCCAGCAGCCGGACGGGACAGAACACTGAAGCTTTCTTT
J: TRBJ1-1
D: NA
V: TRBV6-1

CDR3: CASSFQGLQFF
DNA: TGTGCCAGCAGCTTTCAGGGCTTACAGTTCTTC
J: TRBJ2-1
D: NA
V: TRBV5-6

CDR3: CASRARTRNTEAFF
DNA: TGTGCCAGCAGGGCAAGAACCAGGAACACTGAAGCTTTCTTT
J: TRBJ1-1
D: NA
V: TRBV6-5

CDR3: CASSLQGSSYEQYF
DNA: TGTGCCAGCAGTTTGCAGGGGTCTAGCTACGAGCAGTACTTC
J: TRBJ2-7
D: NA
V: TRBV27

CDR3: CASSPRPGDRNQPQHF
DNA: TGTGCCAGCAGTCCCCGTCCGGGTGATCGCAATCAGCCCCAGCATTTT
J: TRBJ1-5
D: NA
V: TRBV28

CDR3: CASSALAGGPYEQYF
DNA: TGTGCCAGCAGTGCCCTAGCGGGAGGCCCCTACGAGCAGTACTTC
J: TRBJ2-7
D: TRBD2
V: TRBV2

CDR3: CAWRDPKGAEGYTF
DNA: TGTGCCTGGAGAGACCCAAAGGGGGCGGAAGGCTACACCTTC
J: TRBJ1-2
D: TRBD1
V: TRBV30

CDR3: CASHVTGGDTQYF
DNA: TGTGCCAGCCACGTGACAGGGGGCGATACGCAGTATTTT
J: TRBJ2-3
D: TRBD1
V: TRBV6-5

CDR3: CADRRGTDTQYF
DNA: TGTGCCGACCGGCGGGGCACAGATACGCAGTATTTT
J: TRBJ2-3
D: NA
V: TRBV2

CDR3: CASSQDPRGAYNEQFF
DNA: TGCGCCAGCAGCCAGGATCCCCGGGGGGCCTACAATGAGCAGTTCTTC
J: TRBJ2-1
D: TRBD2
V: TRBV4-3

CDR3: CASSRLTGGANQPQHF
DNA: TGCGCCAGCAGCCGGCTTACAGGGGGTGCCAATCAGCCCCAGCATTTT
J: TRBJ1-5
D: TRBD1
V: TRBV4-1

CDR3: CASSQDRAGITNYGYTF
DNA: TGCGCCAGCAGCCAAGATCGGGCGGGAATTACGAACTATGGCTACACCTTC
J: TRBJ1-2
D: NA
V: TRBV4-3

CDR3: CASSFSNTEAFF
DNA: TGTGCCAGCAGCTTTAGCAACACTGAAGCTTTCTTT
J: TRBJ1-1
D: NA
V: TRBV7-9

CDR3: CASSGPGTTGYTF
DNA: TGTGCCAGCAGTGGCCCGGGGACAACTGGCTACACCTTC
J: TRBJ1-2
D: NA
V: TRBV25-1

CDR3: CASSPIRTSGNYEQYF
DNA: TGTGCCAGCTCACCAATACGAACTAGCGGGAACTACGAGCAGTACTTC
J: TRBJ2-7
D: TRBD2
V: TRBV18

CDR3: CASSHRNAYEQYF
DNA: TGTGCCAGCAGCCACAGGAACGCCTACGAGCAGTACTTC
J: TRBJ2-7
D: NA
V: TRBV6-5

CDR3: CAITERSPSGYEQYF
DNA: TGTGCCATCACCGAAAGGTCACCCTCAGGGTACGAGCAGTACTTC
J: TRBJ2-7
D: NA
V: TRBV10-3

CDR3: CAWSEGEAEAFF
DNA: TGTGCCTGGAGCGAAGGGGAGGCTGAAGCTTTCTTT
J: TRBJ1-1
D: NA
V: TRBV30

CDR3: CASSERTGFLETQYF
DNA: TGTGCCAGCAGTGAGAGGACAGGGTTTTTAGAGACCCAGTACTTC
J: TRBJ2-5
D: TRBD1
V: TRBV6-1